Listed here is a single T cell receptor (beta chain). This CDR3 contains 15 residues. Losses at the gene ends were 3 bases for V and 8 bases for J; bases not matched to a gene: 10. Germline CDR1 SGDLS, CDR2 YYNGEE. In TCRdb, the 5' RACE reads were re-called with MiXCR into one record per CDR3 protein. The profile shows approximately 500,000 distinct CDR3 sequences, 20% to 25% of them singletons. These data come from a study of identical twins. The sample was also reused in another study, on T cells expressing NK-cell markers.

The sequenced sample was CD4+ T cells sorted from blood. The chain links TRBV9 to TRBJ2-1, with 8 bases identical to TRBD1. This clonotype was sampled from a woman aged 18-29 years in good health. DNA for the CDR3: TGTGCCAGCAGCGCTCTTAACAGGGGGAAGGATGAGCAGTTCTTC. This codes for CASSALNRGKDEQFF. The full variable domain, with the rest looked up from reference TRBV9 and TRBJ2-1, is DSGVTQTPKHLITATGQRVTLRCSPRSGDLSVYWYQQSLDQGLQFLIQYYNGEERAKGNILERFSAQQFPDLHSELNLSSLELGDSALYFCASSALNRGKDEQFFGPGTRLTVL.